One and the same sample provided the 21 T cell receptor beta chains below, sequenced in a study of identical twins. TCRdb re-called the 5' RACE reads with MiXCR, one entry per CDR3 protein. The table has hundreds of thousands of distinct CDR3 sequences, 15% to 20% seen once. A further study also used this sample, focusing on T cells expressing NK-cell markers.

Input material: PBMCs. These receptors came from a woman aged 18-29 years in good health.

This clonotype was counted a few times. This chain uses TRBV9 with TRBJ2-1; no clear D gene. Per the germline V gene, CDR1 is SGDLS and CDR2 is YYNGEE. The CDR3 consists of 13 residues. Trimming cost V 1 base and J 8 bases, with 10 bases left between them. In DNA form, the CDR3 reads TGTGCCAGCAGCGTAACCCCGAGACATGAGCAGTTCTTC. Its translation is CASSVTPRHEQFF.

The gene calls are TRBV12-3 or TRBV12-4 and TRBJ2-2; D is undetermined. V lost 3 bases, J lost 1 base, and 6 bases lay in between. This CDR3 region has 14 residues. The CDR3, as DNA: TGTGCCAGCAGTTTCTGGGGGAACACCGGGGAGCTGTTTTTT. It is translated as CASSFWGNTGELFF.

The gene calls are TRBV5-5 and TRBJ2-7; a possible D gene is TRBD2 (5 bases). Trimming cost V 5 bases and J 0 bases, with 12 bases left between them. The CDR3 is 14 amino acids. Germline V CDR1 and CDR2: SGHKS, YYEKEE (reference sequence). The CDR3 is CASRSGFYSYEQYF. The CDR3 region has the DNA TGTGCCAGCAGGTCGGGGTTTTACTCCTACGAGCAGTACTTC.

This clonotype came up many times. In nucleotides, the CDR3 is TGTGCCAGCAGTCACGAGGGGGGCTGGTACGCTGAAGCTTTCTTT. Protein sequence: CASSHEGGWYAEAFF. This chain joins TRBV12-3 or TRBV12-4 and TRBJ1-1, with D possibly TRBD1 on 6 matching bases. The CDR3 has 15 residues. Deletions cut 5 bases from V and 6 bases from J, with 19 bases between.

This clonotype was found a few times. The V call is TRBV30, the J call TRBJ2-3; TRBD2 is a possible D gene (6 bases). CDR3 length equals 12 residues. Trimming cost V 3 bases and J 6 bases, with 10 bases left between them. CDR1 is GTSNPN, CDR2 SVGIG, per germline (reference sequence). The CDR3 nucleotides are TGTGCCTGGAGCCCGAGCGGGGATACGCAGTATTTT. Translation gives CAWSPSGDTQYF.

This clonotype was detected a few times. In nucleotides, the CDR3 is TGTGCCAGCAGCTTAGCATGGCAGGGCACGGGCACTGAAGCTTTCTTT. It is translated as CASSLAWQGTGTEAFF. This sequence joins TRBV7-9 and TRBJ1-1; a weak D match, TRBD1 (5 bases). The CDR3 consists of 16 residues. In germline, CDR1 is SEHNR, CDR2 FQNEAQ (reference sequence). Trimming cost V 0 bases and J 4 bases, with 15 bases left between them.

The rearrangement uses TRBV5-1 and TRBJ2-1, with 10 bases lining up with TRBD2. Trimming took 0 bases from V and 4 from J; bases not matched to a gene: 4. Looked up from germline, CDR1 is SGHRS and CDR2 is YFSETQ. The CDR3 covers 16 residues. This CDR3 is CASSLGLAGEYNEQFF. As DNA, the CDR3 is TGCGCCAGCAGCTTGGGGCTAGCGGGGGAGTACAATGAGCAGTTCTTC.

The gene calls are TRBV5-6 and TRBJ2-1, with D unclear. CDR1 SGHDT and CDR2 YYEEEE come from the germline V gene. CDR3 size: 14 residues. Trimming cost V 0 bases and J 6 bases, with 10 bases left between them. The CDR3 protein is CASSLGLSPNEQFF. DNA of the CDR3: TGTGCCAGCAGCTTGGGACTCTCCCCCAATGAGCAGTTCTTC.

The rearrangement uses TRBV12-3 or TRBV12-4 and TRBJ1-3, with D uncertain. CDR3 length equals 12 residues. V was clipped by 3 bases and J by 4 bases, with 4 bases between them. The CDR3 here is CASSLLGNTIYF. The CDR3 nucleotides are TGTGCCAGCAGTTTGCTAGGAAACACCATATATTTT.

This clonotype was seen repeatedly, ten times or more. The chain recombines TRBV20-1 with TRBJ2-3; 7 bases line up with TRBD2. The J segment lost 4 bases and the V segment lost 4 bases, leaving 11 bases of the junction unmatched. The CDR3 is 15 residues long. Germline values: CDR1 DFQATT, CDR2 SNEGSKA (reference sequence). The CDR3 spells CSANGASGLPDTQYF. The CDR3 nucleotides read TGCAGTGCTAACGGGGCTAGCGGACTGCCAGATACGCAGTATTTT.

This clonotype was counted between two and nine times. The rearrangement uses TRBV10-2 and TRBJ2-1; 7 positions agree with TRBD2. Germline V gene data show CDR1 as WSHSY and CDR2 as SAAADI. CDR3 length equals 14 residues. The ends lost 10 bases at V and 2 bases at J; junction bases unmatched: 8. CDR3 sequence: CATAAGSAYNEQFF. The CDR3 DNA follows: TGCGCCACCGCAGCGGGATCCGCCTACAATGAGCAGTTCTTC.

The gene calls are TRBV29-1 and TRBJ2-3; D is ambiguous. This CDR3 has 12 amino acids. Per germline, CDR1 SQVTM and CDR2 ANQGSEA. V was trimmed by 3 bases and J by 1 base, leaving 5 bases between them. The CDR3 region has the DNA TGCAGCGTTGATTTGGGCACAGATACGCAGTATTTT. Its protein is CSVDLGTDTQYF.

This clonotype was observed a handful of times. The chain links TRBV12-3 or TRBV12-4 to TRBJ2-1, with D possibly being TRBD1 (5 bases). Trimming took off 8 bases at V and 6 bases at J, with 20 bases between the two ends. This CDR3 has 15 residues. As DNA, the CDR3 is TGTGCCAGCGGATCTTCAGGGCCGGGTGTCAATGAGCAGTTCTTC. Amino acids: CASGSSGPGVNEQFF.

This chain joins TRBV12-3 or TRBV12-4 and TRBJ1-1; 8 bases are a match to TRBD1. Trimming cost V 6 bases and J 2 bases; bases outside gene matches: 2. The CDR3 spans 13 residues. The DNA of the CDR3 is TGTGCCAGCAGGCAGGGGGCAAACACTGAAGCTTTCTTT. Translating gives CASRQGANTEAFF.

This chain uses TRBV15 with TRBJ2-1, with D perhaps matching TRBD2 (5 bases). Trimming cost V 4 bases and J 9 bases, with 10 bases left between them. Germline CDR1 is LNHNV and CDR2 is YYDKDF (reference sequence). The CDR3 runs to 12 residues. CDR3 region: CATSTEAGEQFF. The CDR3 DNA reads TGTGCCACCAGCACCGAGGCGGGTGAGCAGTTCTTC.

The gene calls are TRBV5-1 and TRBJ2-2, with TRBD2 as a possible D gene (6 bases). The CDR3 extends over 16 amino acids. Germline V gene sequence: CDR1 SGHRS, CDR2 YFSETQ. The germline V and J ends were trimmed by 0 bases and 5 bases, with 14 bases remaining between them. CDR3 sequence reads: CASSLAVGGRTGELFF. CDR3 bases: TGCGCCAGCAGCTTGGCCGTCGGGGGTCGGACCGGGGAGCTGTTTTTT.

The chain uses TRBV6-1 and TRBJ1-1, with D unclear. The V and J ends lost 7 bases and 1 base respectively, with 10 bases between them. This CDR3 is built from 13 residues. Germline CDR1 and CDR2: MNHNS and SASEGT. CDR3 DNA: TGTGCCAGCACTCCCGGGTGGAACACTGAAGCTTTCTTT. Amino acids: CASTPGWNTEAFF.

This clonotype was recorded a few times. The V gene is TRBV5-1, the J gene TRBJ2-1; D is perhaps TRBD1 (5 bases). Deletions cut 0 bases from V and 8 bases from J, with 18 bases between. This CDR3 is 16 amino acids long. Germline V gives CDR1 SGHRS, CDR2 YFSETQ. This CDR3 is CASSLGFRVLPYEQFF. CDR3 DNA sequence: TGCGCCAGCAGCTTGGGCTTCAGGGTTCTCCCATATGAGCAGTTCTTC.

This clonotype was seen a handful of times. The rearrangement uses TRBV5-1 and TRBJ2-7; D might be TRBD1 (5 bases). Germline values: CDR1 SGHRS, CDR2 YFSETQ. Deletions cut 4 bases from V and 7 bases from J, with 15 bases between. The CDR3 loop spans 13 amino acids. DNA for the CDR3: TGCGCCAGCAGCCCACAGGTTCCCGGGGAGCAGTACTTC. Translating it yields CASSPQVPGEQYF.

This chain uses TRBV6-5 with TRBJ2-7; no clear D gene. Trimming removed 6 bases at V and 4 bases at J, with 13 bases between. The CDR3 is 13 residues long. Germline loops: CDR1 MNHEY, CDR2 SVGAGI. CDR3 sequence reads: CASRYRSSYEQYF. As DNA, the CDR3 is TGTGCCAGCAGATACAGATCTAGTTACGAGCAGTACTTC.

This chain links TRBV24-1 with TRBJ2-1, with a tentative D call TRBD1 (5 bases). The germline gives CDR1 KGHDR, CDR2 SFDVKD. Trimming took off 0 bases at V and 6 bases at J, with 8 bases between the two ends. CDR3 length equals 14 residues. CDR3 loop: CATSDLQTGNEQFF. The CDR3 nucleotides read TGTGCCACCAGTGATTTGCAAACAGGCAATGAGCAGTTCTTC.